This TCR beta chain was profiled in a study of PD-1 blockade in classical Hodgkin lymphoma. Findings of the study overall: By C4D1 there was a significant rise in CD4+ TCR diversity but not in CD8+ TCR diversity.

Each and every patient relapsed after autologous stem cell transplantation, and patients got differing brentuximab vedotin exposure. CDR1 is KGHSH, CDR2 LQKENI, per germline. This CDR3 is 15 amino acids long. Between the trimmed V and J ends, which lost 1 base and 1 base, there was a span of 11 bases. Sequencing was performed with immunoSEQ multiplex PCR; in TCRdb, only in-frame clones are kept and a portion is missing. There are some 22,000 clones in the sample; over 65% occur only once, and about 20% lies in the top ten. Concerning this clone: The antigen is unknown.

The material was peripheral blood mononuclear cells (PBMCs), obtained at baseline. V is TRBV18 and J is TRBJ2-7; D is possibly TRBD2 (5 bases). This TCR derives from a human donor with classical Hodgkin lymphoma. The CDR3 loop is CASSPQGVGSYEQYF. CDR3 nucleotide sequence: TGTGCCAGCTCACCACAGGGAGTAGGATCCTACGAGCAGTACTTC.